One T cell receptor (beta chain) is described in this entry. The data are from a study of blood T cell repertoires in COVID-19. Across the study: Researchers got acute and convalescent COVID-19 samples from the United States, Italy and Spain. PBMCs, B-cell-depleted T cells, or T cells provided the cDNA or gDNA that made up the material.

In the study's own analysis: Estimated nucleated cell counts came from reference gene primer amplification. Assay used: immunoSEQ multiplex PCR; TCRdb lists only in-frame clones, some missing. V and J calls plus clone size are reproduced from that table; the DNA served to infer D and trimming. The sample contains some 130,000 clones, roughly four fifths of which appear only once. Germline V CDR1 and CDR2: SGHTA, FQGNSA. The CDR3 has 14 amino acids. Unmatched junction bases numbered 5, after V lost 5 bases and J lost 6 bases. Sequenced: peripheral blood. The clonotype originates from a human donor in a cohort sampled during active COVID-19. V and J are TRBV7-2 and TRBJ1-4; 8 bases are shared with TRBD1. In DNA form, the CDR3 reads TGTGCCAGCAGCCTGGACAGGGTAGATGAAAAACTGTTTTTT. Translation gives CASSLDRVDEKLFF.